Following are 2 T cell receptor beta chains from one sample sequenced in a study of cytomegalovirus exposure and HLA in healthy donors. The study ran its PCR with 60 Vbeta and 13 Jbeta primers. Method: immunoSEQ multiplex PCR; TCRdb's copy keeps in-frame clones and lacks some. The repertoire consists of about 150,000 clones, with around 78% occurring once and the leading ten covering about 1.4%. The sample was PBMCs. These receptors were obtained from a man aged 40-49 years in good health and CMV-seronegative.

The chain links TRBV7-9 to TRBJ1-4; no definite D call. The germline V and J ends were trimmed by 5 bases and 5 bases, with 15 bases remaining between them. CDR1 is SEHNR, CDR2 FQNEAQ, per germline (reference sequence). This CDR3 is built from 15 residues. CDR3 loop: CASSTRGSGNEKLFF. For the CDR3, the DNA is TGTGCCAGCAGCACACGAGGCAGCGGAAATGAAAAACTGTTTTTT. The entire variable domain, with the rest obtained from reference TRBV7-9 and TRBJ1-4, is as follows: DTGVSQNPRHKITKRGQNVTFRCDPISEHNRLYWYRQTLGQGPEFLTYFQNEAQLEKSRLLSDRFSAERPKGSFSTLEIQRTEQGDSAMYLCASSTRGSGNEKLFFGSGTQLSVL.

This clone appeared a single time. This chain connects TRBV5-1 to TRBJ1-1; D is ambiguous. This CDR3 has 14 residues. V shed 1 base and J shed 1 base, with 8 bases lying between them. In germline, CDR1 is SGHRS, CDR2 YFSETQ. CDR3 in amino acids: CASSLKAANTEAFF. CDR3 nucleotide sequence: TGCGCCAGCAGCTTGAAGGCGGCGAACACTGAAGCTTTCTTT.